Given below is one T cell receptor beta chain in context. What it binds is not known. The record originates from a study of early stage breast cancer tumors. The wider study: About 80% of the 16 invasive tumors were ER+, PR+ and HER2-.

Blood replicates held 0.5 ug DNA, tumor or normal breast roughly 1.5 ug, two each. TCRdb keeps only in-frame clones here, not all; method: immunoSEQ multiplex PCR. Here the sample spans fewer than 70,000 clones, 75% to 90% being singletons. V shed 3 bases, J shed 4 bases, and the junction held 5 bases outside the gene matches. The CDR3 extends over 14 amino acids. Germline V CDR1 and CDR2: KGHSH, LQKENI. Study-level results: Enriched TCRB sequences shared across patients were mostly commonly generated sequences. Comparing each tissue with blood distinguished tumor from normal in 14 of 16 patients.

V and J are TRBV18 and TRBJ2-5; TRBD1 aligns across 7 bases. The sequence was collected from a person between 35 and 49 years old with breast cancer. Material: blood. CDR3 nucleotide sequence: TGTGCCAGCTCACCTAAGACAGGGAGAGAGACCCAGTACTTC. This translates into CASSPKTGRETQYF.